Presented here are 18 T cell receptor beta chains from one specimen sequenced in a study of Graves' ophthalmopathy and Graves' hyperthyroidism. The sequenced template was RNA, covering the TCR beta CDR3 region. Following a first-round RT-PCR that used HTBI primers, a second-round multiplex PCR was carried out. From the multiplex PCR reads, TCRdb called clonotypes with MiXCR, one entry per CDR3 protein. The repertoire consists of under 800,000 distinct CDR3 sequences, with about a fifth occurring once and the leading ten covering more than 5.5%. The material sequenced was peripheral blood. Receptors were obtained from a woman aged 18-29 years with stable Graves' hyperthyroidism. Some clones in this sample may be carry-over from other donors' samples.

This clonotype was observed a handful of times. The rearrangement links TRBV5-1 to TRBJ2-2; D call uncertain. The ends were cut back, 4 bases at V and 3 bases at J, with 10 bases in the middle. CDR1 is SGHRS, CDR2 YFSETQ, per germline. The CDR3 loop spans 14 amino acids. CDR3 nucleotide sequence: TGCGCCAGCAGCGTTGGTTTAGACACCGGGGAGCTGTTTTTT. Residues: CASSVGLDTGELFF.

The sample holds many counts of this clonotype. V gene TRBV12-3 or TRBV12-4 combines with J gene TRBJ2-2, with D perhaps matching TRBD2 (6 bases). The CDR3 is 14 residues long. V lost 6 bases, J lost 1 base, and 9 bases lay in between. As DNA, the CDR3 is TGTGCCAGCAGGGGACTCGTGAACACCGGGGAGCTGTTTTTT. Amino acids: CASRGLVNTGELFF.

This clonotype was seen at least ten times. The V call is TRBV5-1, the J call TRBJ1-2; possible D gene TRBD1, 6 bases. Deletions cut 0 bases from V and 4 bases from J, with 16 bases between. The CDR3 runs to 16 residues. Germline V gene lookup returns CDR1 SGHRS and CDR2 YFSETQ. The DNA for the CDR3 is TGCGCCAGCAGCTTGGGGGGGCTCCAGACCCCCTATGGCTACACCTTC. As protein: CASSLGGLQTPYGYTF. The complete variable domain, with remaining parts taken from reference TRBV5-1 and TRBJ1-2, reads KAGVTQTPRYLIKTRGQQVTLSCSPISGHRSVSWYQQTPGQGLQFLFEYFSETQRNKGNFPGRFSGRQFSNSRSEMNVSTLELGDSALYLCASSLGGLQTPYGYTFGSGTRLTVV.

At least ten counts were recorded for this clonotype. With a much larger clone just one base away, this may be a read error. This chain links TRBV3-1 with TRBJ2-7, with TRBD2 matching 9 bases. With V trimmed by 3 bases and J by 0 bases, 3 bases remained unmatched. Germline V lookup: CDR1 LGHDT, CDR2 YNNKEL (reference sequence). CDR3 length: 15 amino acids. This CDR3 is CASSQRLAVSYEQYF. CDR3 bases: TGTGCCAGCAGCCAGCGACTAGCGGTCTCCTACGAGCAGTACTTC.

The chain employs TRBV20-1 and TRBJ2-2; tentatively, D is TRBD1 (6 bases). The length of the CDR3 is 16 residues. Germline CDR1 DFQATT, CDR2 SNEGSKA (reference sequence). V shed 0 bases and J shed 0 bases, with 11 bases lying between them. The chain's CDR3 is CSARDYKGANTGELFF. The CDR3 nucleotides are TGCAGTGCTAGAGATTATAAGGGGGCGAACACCGGGGAGCTGTTTTTT.

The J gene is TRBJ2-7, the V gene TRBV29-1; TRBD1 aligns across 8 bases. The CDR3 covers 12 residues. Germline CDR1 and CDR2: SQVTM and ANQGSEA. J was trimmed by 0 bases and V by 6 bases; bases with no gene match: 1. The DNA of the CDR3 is TGCAGCGTGACAGGGGTCTCCTACGAGCAGTACTTC. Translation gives CSVTGVSYEQYF.

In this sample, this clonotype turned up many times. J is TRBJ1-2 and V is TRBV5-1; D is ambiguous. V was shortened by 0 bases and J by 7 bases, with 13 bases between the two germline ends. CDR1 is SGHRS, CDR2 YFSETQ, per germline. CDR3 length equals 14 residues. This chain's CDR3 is CASSLGRARVGYTF. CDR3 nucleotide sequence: TGCGCCAGCAGCTTGGGGCGGGCGAGGGTTGGCTACACCTTC.

The CDR3 region has the DNA TGTGCCAGCAGTTTTCCGGACAGGGGAAACGAGCAGTACTTC. This sequence encodes CASSFPDRGNEQYF. This chain connects TRBV12-3 or TRBV12-4 to TRBJ2-7, with TRBD1 matching 9 bases. The CDR3 loop spans 14 amino acids. Germline trimming cut 3 bases from V and 5 bases from J; bases unmatched to any gene: 5.

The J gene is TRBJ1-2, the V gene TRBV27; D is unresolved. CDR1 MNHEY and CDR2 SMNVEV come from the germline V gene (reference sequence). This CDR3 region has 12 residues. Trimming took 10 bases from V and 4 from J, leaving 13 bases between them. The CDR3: CATWGAGYGYTF. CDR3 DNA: TGTGCCACCTGGGGTGCCGGCTATGGCTACACCTTC.

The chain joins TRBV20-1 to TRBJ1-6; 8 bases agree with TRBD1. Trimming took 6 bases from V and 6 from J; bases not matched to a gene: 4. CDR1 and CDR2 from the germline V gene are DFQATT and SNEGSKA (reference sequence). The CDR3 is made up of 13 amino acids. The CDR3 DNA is TGCAGTGCGCGACAGGGGAGTAATTCACCCCTCCACTTT. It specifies CSARQGSNSPLHF.

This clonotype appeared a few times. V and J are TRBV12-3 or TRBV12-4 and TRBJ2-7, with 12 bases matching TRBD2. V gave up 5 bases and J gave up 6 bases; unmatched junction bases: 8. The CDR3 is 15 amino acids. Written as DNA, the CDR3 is TGTGCCAGCAGTATAAGTCGACTAGCGGGAGCCGAGCAGTACTTC. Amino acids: CASSISRLAGAEQYF.

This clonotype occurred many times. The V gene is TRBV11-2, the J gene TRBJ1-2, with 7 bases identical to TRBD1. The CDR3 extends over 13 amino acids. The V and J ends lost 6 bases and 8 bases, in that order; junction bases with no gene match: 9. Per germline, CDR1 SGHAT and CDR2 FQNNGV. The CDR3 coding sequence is TGTGCCAGCAGTCTCGACAGGGTCGACGGCTACACCTTC. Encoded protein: CASSLDRVDGYTF.

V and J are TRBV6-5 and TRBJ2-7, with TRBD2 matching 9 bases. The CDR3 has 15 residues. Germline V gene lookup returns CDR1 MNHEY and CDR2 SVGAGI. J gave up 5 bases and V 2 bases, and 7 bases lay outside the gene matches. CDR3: CASSYSGSGSHEQYF. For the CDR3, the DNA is TGTGCCAGCAGTTACAGCGGTAGCGGGAGCCACGAGCAGTACTTC.

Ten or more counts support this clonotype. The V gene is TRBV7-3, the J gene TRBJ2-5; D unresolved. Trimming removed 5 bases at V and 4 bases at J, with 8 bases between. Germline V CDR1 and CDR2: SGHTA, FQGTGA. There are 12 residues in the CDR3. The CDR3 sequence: CASSALLETQYF. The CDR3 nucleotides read TGTGCCAGCAGCGCCCTTCTAGAGACCCAGTACTTC.

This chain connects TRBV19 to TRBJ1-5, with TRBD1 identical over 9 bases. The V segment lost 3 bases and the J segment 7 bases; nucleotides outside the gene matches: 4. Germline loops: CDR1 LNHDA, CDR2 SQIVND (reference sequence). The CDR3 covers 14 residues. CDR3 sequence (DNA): TGTGCCAGTAGTATCGACAGGGGGGGGCAGCCCCAGCATTTT. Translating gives CASSIDRGGQPQHF. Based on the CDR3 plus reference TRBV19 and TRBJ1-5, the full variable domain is DGGITQSPKYLFRKEGQNVTLSCEQNLNHDAMYWYRQDPGQGLRLIYYSQIVNDFQKGDIAEGYSVSREKKESFPLTVTSAQKNPTAFYLCASSIDRGGQPQHFGDGTRLSIL.

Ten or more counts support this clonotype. The DNA of the CDR3 is TGTGCCAGCAGTTTCTACGCCGGACTAGCGGGACTACCCTACGAGCAGTACTTC. Residues: CASSFYAGLAGLPYEQYF. V gene TRBV6-2 or TRBV6-3 combines with J gene TRBJ2-7, with 12 positions matching TRBD2. CDR1 MNHEY and CDR2 SVGEGT come from the germline V gene. After removal of 4 bases from V and 2 bases from J, the junction contained 12 bases not matched to a gene. This CDR3 comprises 18 residues.

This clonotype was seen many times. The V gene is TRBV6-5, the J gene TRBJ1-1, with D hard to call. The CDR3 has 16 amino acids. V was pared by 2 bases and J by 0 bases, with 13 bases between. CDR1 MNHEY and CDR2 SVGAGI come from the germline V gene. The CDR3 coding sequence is TGTGCCAGCAGTTACAGTTCCAGAGGGATGAACACTGAAGCTTTCTTT. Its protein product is CASSYSSRGMNTEAFF.

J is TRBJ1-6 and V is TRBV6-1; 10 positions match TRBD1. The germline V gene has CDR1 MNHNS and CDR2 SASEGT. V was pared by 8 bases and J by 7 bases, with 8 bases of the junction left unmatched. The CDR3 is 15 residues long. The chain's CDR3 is CASCLRTGGNSPLHF. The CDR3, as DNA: TGTGCCAGCTGTCTCCGGACAGGGGGGAATTCACCCCTCCACTTT.